This TCR gamma chain was captured in a study of gamma delta lymphoproliferative disorders and STAT genes. For the study at large: The LymphoTrack Dx TCRG Assay amplified gamma chains from at least 50 ng of genomic DNA. The EuroClonality-NGS protocol was used to prepare delta libraries.

PBMCs from patients and controls supplied the genomic DNA for sequencing. TCRdb made new clone calls on the multiplex PCR reads using CATT. This table has a few thousand gamma-chain clones, approximately 7.9% appearing once. CDR3 length: 13 residues. V dropped 2 bases and J dropped 3; count of bases not matched to a gene: 4. The germline V gene encodes CDR1 EGSNGY and CDR2 YDSYNSKV. Study results and limitations: Controls likely had mixed maturation stages, while leukemic cells were mostly terminal effectors. Delta repertoires did not separate groups, but patient gamma repertoires clustered apart.

This clone is medium-sized (0.01 to 0.1%). Its antigen is undetermined. The chain employs TRGV2 and TRGJ1 or TRGJ2. Matching the DNA to germline supplied the J gene, which TCRdb does not give. The TCR originated in a human donor in good health. The sequenced material came from blood. This CDR3 is CATWDDSYYKKLF. The CDR3 coding sequence is TGTGCCACCTGGGACGATTCTTATTATAAGAAACTCTTT.